The 24 T cell receptor beta chains below all came from one sample that was sequenced in a study of cytomegalovirus exposure and HLA in healthy donors. The PCR had 60 Vbeta and 13 Jbeta primers. The protocol was immunoSEQ multiplex PCR, while the TCRdb copy is restricted to in-frame clones and leaves out a portion. The sample consists of roughly 98,000 clones, roughly two thirds of them appearing once. Specimen: PBMCs. These receptor sequences come from a man in his forties or fifties in good health and CMV-seronegative.

The gene calls are TRBV5-6 and TRBJ1-3; TRBD1 matches 8 bases. Trimming removed 3 bases from V and 0 bases from J; junction bases left unmatched: 5. The CDR3 runs 16 residues. The germline gives CDR1 SGHDT, CDR2 YYEEEE. This chain's CDR3 is CASSSVGQGSGNTIYF. For the CDR3, the DNA is TGTGCCAGCAGCTCGGTAGGACAGGGCTCTGGAAACACCATATATTTT.

This clone has a handful of counts. The V call is TRBV5-1, the J call TRBJ2-1; 9 bases line up with TRBD2. Germline V gene lookup returns CDR1 SGHRS and CDR2 YFSETQ. This CDR3 region has 16 residues. The J segment lost 5 bases and the V segment lost 1 base, leaving 7 bases of the junction unmatched. The CDR3 bases are TGCGCCAGCAGCTTGCCCGCTTCTAGCGGGAACAATGAGCAGTTCTTC. Translating gives CASSLPASSGNNEQFF.

In this sample, this clone turned up once. The genes are TRBV19 and TRBJ2-1; possible D gene TRBD2, 5 bases. Germline V gives CDR1 LNHDA, CDR2 SQIVND (reference sequence). The germline V and J ends were trimmed by 7 bases and 2 bases, with 15 bases remaining between them. The CDR3 extends over 15 amino acids. The CDR3 DNA reads as TGTGCCAGTACCATTCAGCTTAGCGCCTACAATGAGCAGTTCTTC. Residues: CASTIQLSAYNEQFF.

The chain couples TRBV7-9 to TRBJ1-2, with D maybe TRBD1 (5 bases). The germline gives CDR1 SEHNR, CDR2 FQNEAQ (reference sequence). The CDR3 has 13 residues. The ends were cut back, 1 base at V and 6 bases at J, with 9 bases in the middle. CDR3 DNA sequence: TGTGCCAGCAGCTTAGAGGGGCCGGATGGCTACACCTTC. This codes for CASSLEGPDGYTF.

Written as DNA, the CDR3 is TGTGCCAGCATCGGGGGGCCAGGGGTAGCTTTCTTT. Its protein is CASIGGPGVAFF. The genes are TRBV7-6 and TRBJ1-1; D may be TRBD1 (6 bases). The CDR3 runs 12 residues. V lost 7 bases, J lost 10 bases, and 16 bases lay in between. CDR1 and CDR2 (germline): SGHVS, FNYEAQ.

The V gene is TRBV18, the J gene TRBJ1-4, with D tentatively TRBD1 (5 bases). Trimming removed 6 bases from V and 5 bases from J, with 16 bases in between. Per the germline V gene, CDR1 is KGHSH and CDR2 is LQKENI. The CDR3 is made up of 15 amino acids. Here the CDR3 DNA reads TGTGCCAGCTCGCCCAGAGACAGCTCAAATGAAAAACTGTTTTTT. It specifies CASSPRDSSNEKLFF.

This chain uses TRBV7-2 with TRBJ2-1; 8 bases fit TRBD1. This CDR3 contains 17 residues. In germline, CDR1 is SGHTA, CDR2 FQGNSA. The trim removed 5 bases at V and 0 bases at J, leaving 9 bases unmatched. CDR3 coding DNA: TGTGCCAGCAGCATGACAGGGGTCCCTCGCTCCTACAATGAGCAGTTCTTC. This codes for CASSMTGVPRSYNEQFF.

This clone was detected a few times. V gene TRBV11-2 combines with J gene TRBJ2-1, with 7 bases aligning to TRBD2. The trim removed 3 bases at V and 4 bases at J, leaving 15 bases unmatched. CDR1 and CDR2 (germline): SGHAT, FQNNGV. This CDR3 comprises 18 residues. CDR3 loop: CASSFEGLGGSQYNEQFF. Written as DNA, the CDR3 is TGTGCCAGCAGCTTTGAGGGCCTCGGCGGGAGTCAGTACAATGAGCAGTTCTTC.

V usage is TRBV6-5 and J usage is TRBJ1-1; no firm D call. Per germline, CDR1 MNHEY and CDR2 SVGAGI. The V and J ends lost 8 bases and 5 bases respectively, with 9 bases between them. The CDR3 sequence is 11 residues long. This CDR3 is CASVQSTEAFF. CDR3 in DNA: TGTGCCAGCGTACAGAGTACTGAAGCTTTCTTT.

V is TRBV5-1 and J is TRBJ1-2; 7 bases agree with TRBD1. Unmatched junction bases numbered 5, after V lost 4 bases and J lost 5 bases. CDR3 length: 13 amino acids. The germline V gene has CDR1 SGHRS and CDR2 YFSETQ. CDR3 protein: CASSIPGQYGYTF. The CDR3 DNA reads TGCGCCAGCAGCATTCCGGGACAGTATGGCTACACCTTC.

The V gene is TRBV5-4, the J gene TRBJ1-6; D unresolved. Trimming shortened V by 0 bases and J by 5 bases, and 15 bases separated the two germline ends. There are 17 residues in the CDR3. Germline lookup yields CDR1 SGHNT and CDR2 YYREEE (reference sequence). In DNA, the CDR3 is TGTGCCAGCAGCTTGGCTTCTAGGAGGCAAAATAATTCACCCCTCCACTTT. Residues: CASSLASRRQNNSPLHF.

V is TRBV7-6 and J is TRBJ2-5, with D perhaps TRBD2 (6 bases). Germline-derived CDR1 and CDR2 are SGHVS and FNYEAQ. Trimming shortened V by 5 bases and J by 4 bases, and 11 bases separated the two germline ends. The CDR3 is 13 residues long. Here the CDR3 DNA reads TGTGCCAGCAGCCGGCTAGCGAGAGAGACCCAGTACTTC. Protein product: CASSRLARETQYF.

CDR3 coding DNA: TGTGCCAGCAGCTTAGCCGATAGCGGGGCCTCGAACACCGGGGAGCTGTTTTTT. Translation: CASSLADSGASNTGELFF. This chain connects TRBV7-8 to TRBJ2-2; 8 bases align to TRBD2. This CDR3 comprises 18 residues. V shed 0 bases, J shed 0 bases, and the junction held 6 bases outside the gene matches. Germline V lookup: CDR1 SGHVS, CDR2 FQNEAQ.

This chain uses TRBV5-4 with TRBJ1-1; TRBD1 might be the D (5 bases). Germline assignment: CDR1 SGHNT and CDR2 YYREEE (reference sequence). Trimming pared 2 bases from V and 3 bases from J, leaving 8 bases between. The CDR3 spans 13 residues. CDR3 protein: CASSFGGDTEAFF. CDR3 DNA sequence: TGTGCCAGCAGCTTCGGGGGGGACACTGAAGCTTTCTTT.

The CDR3 region is CASSIHGTEAFF. The DNA of the CDR3 is TGTGCCAGCAGCATCCACGGCACTGAAGCTTTCTTT. The chain is built from TRBV7-2 and TRBJ1-1; no firm D call. Trimming pared 5 bases from V and 4 bases from J, leaving 8 bases between. Germline V gene sequence: CDR1 SGHTA, CDR2 FQGNSA. The CDR3 totals 12 residues.

This clone appeared a few times. This chain uses TRBV9 with TRBJ1-1; D uncertain. Trimming removed 3 bases from V and 2 bases from J, with 14 bases in between. This CDR3 is 15 amino acids long. Germline CDR1 reads SGDLS; CDR2 reads YYNGEE. The DNA of the CDR3 is TGTGCCAGCAGCGCGCACAGTTTTCCTAACACTGAAGCTTTCTTT. Translating it yields CASSAHSFPNTEAFF.

The chain couples TRBV18 to TRBJ1-1; D might be TRBD1 (5 bases). The V and J ends lost 4 bases and 10 bases respectively, with 10 bases between them. The CDR3 has 11 residues. Germline CDR1 is KGHSH and CDR2 is LQKENI. The CDR3 region is CASSLGLGAFF. Written as DNA, the CDR3 is TGTGCCAGCTCACTGGGGCTGGGAGCTTTCTTT.

This clone was counted a few times. The chain has TRBV7-2 and TRBJ2-2, with 13 bases fitting TRBD2. Germline-derived CDR1 and CDR2 are SGHTA and FQGNSA. This CDR3 region has 15 residues. With V trimmed by 5 bases and J by 8 bases, 5 bases remained unmatched. The CDR3 protein is CASSLRGLAGGELFF. The DNA of the CDR3 is TGTGCCAGCAGCCTGAGGGGACTAGCGGGGGGGGAGCTGTTTTTT.

The rearrangement links TRBV6-5 to TRBJ2-7; 9 bases match TRBD1. CDR3 length: 15 amino acids. Trimming took 0 bases from V and 5 from J; bases not matched to a gene: 5. Germline values: CDR1 MNHEY, CDR2 SVGAGI. The CDR3 sequence: CASSYSGDRANEQYF. The DNA for the CDR3 is TGTGCCAGCAGTTACTCCGGGGACAGGGCTAACGAGCAGTACTTC.

The chain joins TRBV19 to TRBJ2-1, with 7 bases aligning to TRBD2. The CDR3 spans 13 residues. Germline CDR1 and CDR2: LNHDA and SQIVND (reference sequence). The V gene end was trimmed by 6 bases and the J gene end by 10 bases; junction bases not matched to a gene: 9. In DNA form, the CDR3 reads TGTGCCAGTAGCGGGAGGAGTTCTGCCGAGCAGTTCTTC. This sequence encodes CASSGRSSAEQFF.

This clone was detected a few times. The chain uses TRBV4-1 and TRBJ1-1; 8 nucleotides match TRBD1. Germline values: CDR1 MGHRA, CDR2 YSYEKL. The CDR3 sequence is 16 residues long. Losses at the gene ends were 1 base for V and 1 base for J; bases not matched to a gene: 5. CDR3 DNA: TGCGCCAGCAGCCAAGCTTCCACAGGGGGGAACACTGAAGCTTTCTTT. It codes for CASSQASTGGNTEAFF.

This clone was seen a few times. J is TRBJ2-2 and V is TRBV6-1, with D perhaps matching TRBD1 (5 bases). CDR3 length equals 14 residues. The ends were cut back, 3 bases at V and 3 bases at J, with 8 bases in the middle. Germline CDR1 reads MNHNS; CDR2 reads SASEGT. This CDR3 is CASSDRDYTGELFF. The CDR3 coding sequence is TGTGCCAGCAGTGACAGGGATTACACCGGGGAGCTGTTTTTT.

The rearrangement uses TRBV12-2 and TRBJ1-2; the table's D call, TRBD1, has no DNA check behind it. TRBV12-2 is a listed pseudogene. The CDR3 is 16 amino acids. The CDR3 bases are TGTGCAAGTCGCTTAGGGGCGGCAGGGGGATACTATGGCTACACCTTC. Translating gives CASRLGAAGGYYGYTF.

The chain has TRBV5-1 and TRBJ2-7; 10 bases line up with TRBD2. Germline assignment: CDR1 SGHRS and CDR2 YFSETQ. The trim removed 2 bases at V and 5 bases at J, leaving 4 bases unmatched. The CDR3 contains 14 residues. CDR3 bases: TGCGCCAGCAGCTTTGTCCTAGCGGGAGACGAGCAGTACTTC. Translation gives CASSFVLAGDEQYF.